The TCR beta chain described here comes from a study of beta chain features in type 1 diabetes. Overall study results and limits: Insertion counts at VDJ junctions were lower in type 1 diabetes patients, who also showed more deletions there. When Type 1 diabetes patients were examined, their TCRB CDR3s proved moderately but significantly shorter in all four CD4+ subsets.

The study reverse transcribed the entire isolated RNA, so it sequenced expressed TCRB transcripts. The assay was immunoSEQ multiplex PCR, and TCRdb's table has in-frame clones only and misses some. The table includes 250,000 to 300,000 clones, 24% detected once. As for this clone: Its matching antigen is unknown.

The germline V gene has CDR1 SGHRS and CDR2 YFSETQ. With 1 base clipped from V and 4 bases from J, the junction kept 9 bases outside the gene matches. This CDR3 is 16 amino acids long. Sorting of CD4+ naive, central memory, regulatory and stem cell-like memory cells was performed via CD45RO/CCR7/CD25/CD127/CD95/CD27. The sample taken for sequencing was naive CD4+ T cells from blood. This TCR derives from a woman aged 25 to 39 with type 1 diabetes. This rearrangement joins TRBV5-1 to TRBJ2-7, with 9 nucleotides matching TRBD1. CDR3 protein: CASSLSRDRAAYEQYF. The CDR3 DNA sequence: TGCGCCAGCAGCTTGTCCCGGGACAGGGCGGCTTACGAGCAGTACTTC.